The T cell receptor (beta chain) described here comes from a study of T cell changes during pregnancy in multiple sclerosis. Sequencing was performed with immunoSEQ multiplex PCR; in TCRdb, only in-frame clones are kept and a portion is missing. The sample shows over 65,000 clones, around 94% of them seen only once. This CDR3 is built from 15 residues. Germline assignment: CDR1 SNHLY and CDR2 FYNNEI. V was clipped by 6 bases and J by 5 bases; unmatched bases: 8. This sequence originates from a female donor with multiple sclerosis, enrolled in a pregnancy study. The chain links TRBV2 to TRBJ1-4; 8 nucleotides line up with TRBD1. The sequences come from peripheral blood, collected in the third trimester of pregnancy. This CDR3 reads CASREDRAGNEKLFF. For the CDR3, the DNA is TGTGCCAGCAGGGAGGACAGGGCAGGGAATGAAAAACTGTTTTTT.